The 10 T cell receptor beta chains in this list originate from one sample, sequenced in a study of CD8+ T cells in alopecia areata. Extraction of RNA preceded its reverse transcription into cDNA, which served as the sequencing template. Profiling relied on immunoSEQ multiplex PCR, and the TCRdb table lists in-frame clones only, not all of them. The repertoire has some 180,000 clones, approximately 50% of them found once; the top ten carry 10%. Treatment defined: oral pan-JAK inhibitor, 5-10 mg twice daily. The source material was CD8+ T cells sorted from blood, sampled around week 53, from a patient treated with tofacitinib. These TCRs come from a human donor with alopecia areata.

A few counts support this clone. The gene calls are TRBV30 and TRBJ1-1; TRBD1 aligns across 9 bases. The V segment lost 4 bases and the J segment 6 bases; nucleotides outside the gene matches: 6. From germline, CDR1 is GTSNPN and CDR2 SVGIG (reference sequence). The CDR3 has 13 amino acids. This chain's CDR3 is CAWTWTGDSEAFF. DNA of the CDR3: TGTGCCTGGACTTGGACAGGGGACTCTGAAGCTTTCTTT. The full variable domain, with the rest looked up from reference TRBV30 and TRBJ1-1, is SQTIHQWPATLVQPVGSPLSLECTVEGTSNPNLYWYRQAAGRGLQLLFYSVGIGQISSEVPQNLSASRPQDRQFILSSKKLLLSDSGFYLCAWTWTGDSEAFFGQGTRLTVV.

This clone was counted between two and nine times. The chain uses TRBV7-9 and TRBJ2-5, with D perhaps matching TRBD1 (6 bases). Germline loops: CDR1 SEHNR, CDR2 FQNEAQ (reference sequence). Trimming left V 8 bases short and J 1 base short, with 8 bases between. There are 12 residues in the CDR3. The CDR3: CASGGSQETQYF. CDR3 in DNA: TGTGCCAGCGGGGGCAGCCAAGAGACCCAGTACTTC.

The chain recombines TRBV7-9 with TRBJ2-7; D ambiguous. Trimming cost V 4 bases and J 0 bases, with 7 bases left between them. Germline V gene lookup returns CDR1 SEHNR and CDR2 FQNEAQ (reference sequence). The CDR3 covers 13 residues. The CDR3 coding sequence is TGTGCCAGCAGCTCGACCAACTCCTACGAGCAGTACTTC. Protein sequence: CASSSTNSYEQYF.

The gene calls are TRBV6-1 and TRBJ2-7; possible D gene TRBD1, 6 bases. V lost 8 bases and J lost 3, with 14 bases in between. Germline CDR1 is MNHNS and CDR2 is SASEGT. CDR3 length equals 13 residues. CDR3 residues: CASGEQGSYEQYF. DNA of the CDR3: TGTGCCAGCGGGGAACAGGGTAGCTACGAGCAGTACTTC.

The chain links TRBV5-6 to TRBJ1-1; maybe TRBD1 (5 bases). Germline V gene sequence: CDR1 SGHDT, CDR2 YYEEEE. The V end lost 4 bases, the J end lost 6 bases, and 16 bases lay between the germline ends. The CDR3 sequence is 14 residues long. Here the CDR3 reads CASSAYSGRPEAFF. The CDR3 coding sequence is TGTGCCAGCAGCGCATACTCAGGGCGCCCTGAAGCTTTCTTT.

This clone was seen just once. CDR3 region: CATKSGGPNSPLHF. In DNA form, the CDR3 reads TGTGCCACTAAGTCAGGGGGTCCGAATTCACCCCTCCACTTT. The V gene is TRBV19, the J gene TRBJ1-6; 7 nucleotides line up with TRBD1. CDR3 size: 14 residues. V gave up 10 bases and J gave up 7 bases; unmatched junction bases: 10. Germline CDR1 reads LNHDA; CDR2 reads SQIVND (reference sequence).

This clone came up a few times. The J gene is TRBJ1-1, the V gene TRBV19; 7 positions match TRBD1. Germline loops: CDR1 LNHDA, CDR2 SQIVND (reference sequence). With 7 bases clipped from V and 0 bases from J, the junction kept 8 bases outside the gene matches. This CDR3 has 15 amino acids. CDR3 loop: CASTDRAGMNTEAFF. DNA for the CDR3: TGTGCCAGTACAGACAGGGCTGGGATGAACACTGAAGCTTTCTTT.

In this sample, this clone turned up a few times. This chain connects TRBV11-2 to TRBJ2-7; D not certain. V was cut by 4 bases and J by 5 bases, with 9 bases left in between. Germline-derived CDR1 and CDR2 are SGHAT and FQNNGV. CDR3 length equals 12 residues. The CDR3 region has the DNA TGTGCCAGCAGCTCCCTGGTCGACGAGCAGTACTTC. Translated, it gives CASSSLVDEQYF.

This clone was found a few times. This chain joins TRBV14 and TRBJ1-1, with D uncertain. Trimming pared 2 bases from V and 0 bases from J, leaving 10 bases between. This CDR3 region has 15 residues. Germline V gene lookup returns CDR1 SGHDN and CDR2 FVKESK. The CDR3 reads CASSQYRTMNTEAFF. The DNA for the CDR3 is TGTGCCAGCAGCCAATACCGAACAATGAACACTGAAGCTTTCTTT.

The rearrangement joins TRBV18 to TRBJ2-7; D possibly corresponds to TRBD2 (6 bases). This CDR3 region has 14 residues. The V end was cut by 3 bases, the J end by 0 bases, with 9 bases between. From germline, CDR1 is KGHSH and CDR2 LQKENI. CDR3 sequence reads: CASSPDGSSYEQYF. The CDR3 DNA sequence: TGTGCCAGCTCACCGGACGGGAGCTCCTACGAGCAGTACTTC.